Each of the 27 T cell receptor beta chains below was sequenced from the same sample in a study of T cell responses to AZD1222 COVID-19 vaccine (dated by TCRdb to the early 2020s). Explained via the paper, the time point label denotes: about 28 days (+/-7) after the second vaccine dose. Libraries were made using the immunoSEQ multiplex PCR assay. TCRdb carries this immuneACCESS record with in-frame sequences only. Its versions omit some clonotypes, under half of them owing to an unresolved V gene in the studies checked, with the rest unexplained. In all, the sample holds more than 85,000 clones, and approximately 89% of those were seen once. The ten largest make up around 45% of the sample. Sample: peripheral blood, taken 28 days after the second AZD1222 dose. The receptors originated from an adult who received the AZD1222 COVID-19 vaccine.

V and J are TRBV12-3 or TRBV12-4 and TRBJ1-3; no reliable D call. This CDR3 spans 12 amino acids. The V end lost 8 bases, the J end lost 0 bases, and 5 bases lay between the germline ends. The CDR3 spells CASSVSGNTIYF. CDR3 coding DNA: TGTGCCAGCTCAGTCTCTGGAAACACCATATATTTT.

The J gene is TRBJ2-3, the V gene TRBV28, with 8 bases fitting TRBD2. CDR3 length: 18 residues. Germline V lookup: CDR1 MDHEN, CDR2 SYDVKM. V trimming: 5 bases; J trimming: 5 bases; junction bases outside the gene matches: 18. The CDR3 sequence is CASSVKTVVAGLGDTQYF. CDR3 coding DNA: TGTGCCAGCAGTGTCAAGACGGTGGTAGCGGGACTAGGAGATACGCAGTATTTT.

The chain recombines TRBV7-6 with TRBJ2-7; 10 bases align to TRBD1. Germline assignment: CDR1 SGHVS and CDR2 FNYEAQ. The CDR3 runs 15 residues. V was pared by 1 base and J by 2 bases, with 2 bases of the junction left unmatched. DNA of the CDR3: TGTGCCAGCAGCTTAGGTGGGACAGGGGCCTACGAGCAGTACTTC. Translating gives CASSLGGTGAYEQYF.

CDR3 in DNA: TGTGCCAGCAGCGCGAACAATCTAGCTGAGCAGTTCTTC. Translated: CASSANNLAEQFF. The V call is TRBV7-3, the J call TRBJ2-1, with D possibly TRBD2 on 5 matching bases. V lost 5 bases to trimming and J lost 9 bases, with 14 bases between them. CDR1 SGHTA and CDR2 FQGTGA come from the germline V gene. The CDR3 loop spans 13 amino acids.

The rearrangement uses TRBV9 and TRBJ1-3; TRBD1 is a possible D gene (5 bases). Trimming stripped 1 base from V and 8 bases from J, with 10 bases between. CDR1 is SGDLS, CDR2 YYNGEE, per germline. CDR3 length: 13 amino acids. The CDR3 loop reads CASSVQGRDTIYF. The CDR3 DNA reads TGTGCCAGCAGCGTACAGGGAAGGGACACCATATATTTT.

The chain is built from TRBV10-2 and TRBJ2-1; no clear D gene. V was shortened by 6 bases and J by 5 bases, with 11 bases between the two germline ends. CDR1 WSHSY and CDR2 SAAADI come from the germline V gene. The CDR3 extends over 13 amino acids. This CDR3 is CASSPILNNEQFF. The DNA for the CDR3 is TGCGCCAGCAGCCCCATTTTAAACAATGAGCAGTTCTTC.

This clone turned up a few times. This sequence joins TRBV7-9 and TRBJ2-7; 12 nucleotides align to TRBD2. The V segment lost 5 bases and the J segment 2 bases; nucleotides outside the gene matches: 7. From germline, CDR1 is SEHNR and CDR2 FQNEAQ (reference sequence). This CDR3 region has 16 residues. The CDR3 sequence: CASSPRLAGETYEQYF. The CDR3 DNA follows: TGTGCCAGCAGCCCTCGACTAGCGGGAGAGACCTACGAGCAGTACTTC.

This chain connects TRBV24-1 to TRBJ2-6, with 9 nucleotides matching TRBD1. The V gene end was trimmed by 6 bases and the J gene end by 2 bases; junction bases not matched to a gene: 13. Germline CDR1 reads KGHDR; CDR2 reads SFDVKD. This CDR3 has 19 residues. CDR3 DNA: TGTGCCACCAGTTCTACCGCGGGACAGGGAGGACCTGGGGCCAACGTCCTGACTTTC. Its translation is CATSSTAGQGGPGANVLTF.

This chain uses TRBV3-1 (or the pseudogene TRBV3-2) with TRBJ2-3; D is tentatively TRBD1 or TRBD2 (7 bases each). Germline CDR1 LGHDT, CDR2 YNNKEL (reference sequence). CDR3 length: 20 residues. Trimming cost V 0 bases and J 0 bases, with 22 bases left between them. CDR3 sequence: CASSQDSSETGRGSTDTQYF. CDR3 coding DNA: TGTGCCAGCAGCCAAGACTCTAGCGAGACAGGGAGGGGGAGCACAGATACGCAGTATTTT.

The rearrangement uses TRBV15 and TRBJ2-1; D might be TRBD2 (6 bases). Germline CDR1 is LNHNV and CDR2 is YYDKDF (reference sequence). The CDR3 is made up of 14 amino acids. V dropped 5 bases and J dropped 8 bases, with 16 bases sitting between them. The CDR3 DNA is TGTGCCACCAGCGAAACCGGAGGGCCGTATGAGCAGTTCTTC. Encoded protein: CATSETGGPYEQFF.

In this sample, this clone turned up a few times. The chain uses TRBV10-2 and TRBJ2-5; D possibly corresponds to TRBD2 (5 bases). Trimming stripped 3 bases from V and 4 bases from J, with 21 bases between. The CDR3 is made up of 17 amino acids. Germline CDR1 is WSHSY and CDR2 is SAAADI. CDR3 in amino acids: CASSDGGTPHHIETQYF. The CDR3 DNA is TGCGCCAGCAGTGATGGAGGAACTCCACATCACATAGAGACCCAGTACTTC.

The rearrangement joins TRBV28 to TRBJ2-3; 11 positions match TRBD2. Germline values: CDR1 MDHEN, CDR2 SYDVKM. J gave up 2 bases and V 7 bases, and 5 bases lay outside the gene matches. The CDR3 covers 15 residues. CDR3 in DNA: TGTGCCAGCATCCATAGCGGGAGGGCCACAGATACGCAGTATTTT. The encoded protein is CASIHSGRATDTQYF.

The chain links TRBV9 to TRBJ2-7; either TRBD1 or TRBD2 may fit D (5 bases each). The CDR3 totals 14 residues. Trimming stripped 3 bases from V and 2 bases from J, with 12 bases between. Per the germline V gene, CDR1 is SGDLS and CDR2 is YYNGEE. The CDR3 bases are TGTGCCAGCAGCGCTCGGGACGGTGCCTACGAGCAGTACTTC. It encodes CASSARDGAYEQYF.

The chain has TRBV19 and TRBJ2-7; D is possibly TRBD1 (6 bases). The length of the CDR3 is 15 residues. Germline assignment: CDR1 LNHDA and CDR2 SQIVND (reference sequence). V lost 1 base and J 2 bases, leaving 12 bases between the germline ends. Here the CDR3 reads CASSIVTGRAYEQYF. The CDR3 DNA reads as TGTGCCAGTAGTATAGTAACAGGGAGAGCCTACGAGCAGTACTTC. The variable domain in full, with the rest retrieved from reference TRBV19 and TRBJ2-7, is DGGITQSPKYLFRKEGQNVTLSCEQNLNHDAMYWYRQDPGQGLRLIYYSQIVNDFQKGDIAEGYSVSREKKESFPLTVTSAQKNPTAFYLCASSIVTGRAYEQYFGPGTRLTVT.

The chain couples TRBV27 to TRBJ2-4; tentatively, D is TRBD1 or TRBD2 (5 bases each). Trimming stripped 7 bases from V and 6 bases from J, with 19 bases between. This CDR3 has 15 amino acids. Germline-derived CDR1 and CDR2 are MNHEY and SMNVEV (reference sequence). The CDR3 here is CASTSHRERGNIQYF. CDR3 bases: TGTGCCAGCACCTCTCACCGGGAAAGGGGAAACATTCAGTACTTC.

The chain joins TRBV9 to TRBJ2-1; D gene unclear. This CDR3 is built from 14 residues. V was trimmed by 4 bases and J by 5 bases, leaving 13 bases between them. Per the germline V gene, CDR1 is SGDLS and CDR2 is YYNGEE. CDR3 coding DNA: TGTGCCAGCAGCCCGCAAGTAGGACACAATGAGCAGTTCTTC. Translating it yields CASSPQVGHNEQFF.

This chain connects TRBV28 to TRBJ2-4; possible D gene TRBD1, 5 bases. The CDR3 consists of 14 residues. V was clipped by 6 bases and J by 2 bases, with 11 bases between them. CDR1 MDHEN and CDR2 SYDVKM come from the germline V gene. The CDR3 loop is CASRPTGSKNIQYF. DNA for the CDR3: TGTGCCAGCAGACCCACAGGATCCAAAAACATTCAGTACTTC.

As DNA, the CDR3 is TGTGCCAGCAGTCCGGCGGGCGTCAATTCACCCCTCCACTTT. Protein: CASSPAGVNSPLHF. This sequence joins TRBV27 and TRBJ1-6; D is unclear. Germline CDR1 reads MNHEY; CDR2 reads SMNVEV (reference sequence). Trimming removed 5 bases at V and 7 bases at J, with 12 bases between. This CDR3 has 14 residues.

The V and J genes are TRBV6-2 or TRBV6-3 and TRBJ1-5, with D uncertain. Germline V CDR1 and CDR2: MNHEY, SVGEGT. The germline V and J ends were trimmed by 2 bases and 2 bases, with 4 bases remaining between them. CDR3 length: 13 amino acids. The CDR3 loop reads CASSYDRNQPQHF. The CDR3 DNA reads TGTGCCAGCAGTTACGATCGCAATCAGCCCCAGCATTTT.

The V call is TRBV29-1, the J call TRBJ2-7; TRBD2 agrees at 9 bases. Germline CDR1 is SQVTM and CDR2 is ANQGSEA. V dropped 6 bases and J dropped 3; count of bases not matched to a gene: 15. This CDR3 comprises 16 residues. CDR3 sequence: CSVVGFEASGNYEQYF. CDR3 DNA: TGCAGCGTCGTGGGATTCGAGGCTAGCGGGAACTACGAGCAGTACTTC.

The V and J genes are TRBV28 and TRBJ2-3, with D maybe TRBD2 (6 bases). This CDR3 is built from 15 residues. V was shortened by 7 bases and J by 1 base, with 15 bases between the two germline ends. Per the germline V gene, CDR1 is MDHEN and CDR2 is SYDVKM. The CDR3 nucleotides are TGTGCCAGCACCCGGCGGGACCCGCGCACAGATACGCAGTATTTT. It is translated as CASTRRDPRTDTQYF.

The V gene is TRBV9, the J gene TRBJ2-3; 7 nucleotides line up with TRBD2. The V gene end was trimmed by 0 bases and the J gene end by 4 bases; junction bases not matched to a gene: 5. This CDR3 has 15 residues. CDR1 and CDR2 (germline): SGDLS, YYNGEE. CDR3 residues: CASSVGRERADTQYF. The CDR3 DNA follows: TGTGCCAGCAGCGTAGGGCGGGAGCGGGCAGATACGCAGTATTTT.

This clone was picked up one time. The rearrangement links TRBV5-4 to TRBJ1-4, with TRBD1 matching over 8 bases. The CDR3 extends over 15 amino acids. The V segment lost 4 bases and the J segment 2 bases; nucleotides outside the gene matches: 4. Germline CDR1 and CDR2: SGHNT and YYREEE (reference sequence). The CDR3 loop reads CASSANRGTNEKLFF. CDR3 sequence (DNA): TGTGCCAGCAGCGCCAACAGGGGGACTAATGAAAAACTGTTTTTT.

V is TRBV28 and J is TRBJ2-3; TRBD2 is a possible D gene (6 bases). Germline V gene lookup returns CDR1 MDHEN and CDR2 SYDVKM. The CDR3 runs 15 residues. V was trimmed by 6 bases and J by 8 bases, leaving 21 bases between them. CDR3 sequence (DNA): TGTGCCAGCAGCCGGTCGACTAGTGGAGTAGGTACGCAGTATTTT. It translates to CASSRSTSGVGTQYF.

V and J are TRBV18 and TRBJ2-3; 7 nucleotides align to TRBD1. This CDR3 region has 18 residues. Germline V lookup: CDR1 KGHSH, CDR2 LQKENI. V was pared by 0 bases and J by 0 bases, with 9 bases of the junction left unmatched. The CDR3 DNA reads TGTGCCAGCTCACCACCGGCGCCGGGGACAGCCAGCACAGATACGCAGTATTTT. This encodes CASSPPAPGTASTDTQYF.

This clone has a single count. This sequence joins TRBV15 and TRBJ2-5; D ambiguous. The germline V gene encodes CDR1 LNHNV and CDR2 YYDKDF (reference sequence). This CDR3 is built from 16 residues. Between the trimmed V and J ends, which lost 5 bases and 1 base, there was a span of 17 bases. For the CDR3, the DNA is TGTGCCACCAGCCGTCAAAGGTTGGATATCCAAGAGACCCAGTACTTC. Its protein is CATSRQRLDIQETQYF.

The V and J genes are TRBV11-2 and TRBJ2-3; D uncertain. CDR3 length equals 15 residues. Germline CDR1 and CDR2: SGHAT and FQNNGV. Between the trimmed V and J ends, which lost 5 bases and 0 bases, there was a span of 12 bases. Here the CDR3 DNA reads TGTGCCAGCAGCCCCGACTGGGTGAGCACAGATACGCAGTATTTT. Translated, it gives CASSPDWVSTDTQYF.